These T cell receptor beta chains were read from a single sample in a study of shared clonotypes between healthy human individuals. Sequencing used immunoSEQ multiplex PCR; TCRdb keeps in-frame clones, though not all of them. The sample yields just under 350,000 clones, about 70% seen once. The sequenced sample consisted of memory CD4+ T cells sorted from blood. These receptor sequences come from a man aged 30 to 45 in good health. Each CDR3 is given with its conserved first and last residue. A D gene is named only where the DNA matches it firmly. Clone size is not always given. Where it is, it says once, few, many or a class for expanded clones.

j_gene | v_gene | len | d_gene | abundance | CDR3nt | CDR3aa
TRBJ2-5 | TRBV28 | 15 | - | - | TGTGCCAGCAACCCGACTAGGCCGGCGGAGGAGACCCAGTACTTC | CASNPTRPAEETQYF
TRBJ2-7 | TRBV4-3 | 15 | - | - | TGCGCCAGCAGCCACACGACCGGGACAACCTACGAGCAGTACTTC | CASSHTTGTTYEQYF
TRBJ2-5 | TRBV6-1 | 12 | - | few | TGTGCCAGCACACCAGGACAAGAGACCCAGTACTTC | CASTPGQETQYF
TRBJ2-3 | TRBV11-2 | 17 | TRBD2 | - | TGTGCCAGCAGCTTAGATCCCTTTGGCGGGAGCGGAGATACGCAGTATTTT | CASSLDPFGGSGDTQYF
TRBJ2-4 | TRBV11-2 | 17 | - | once | TGTGCCAGCAGCTTAGAGGGGGGGCTACTAGCCAAAAACATTCAGTACTTC | CASSLEGGLLAKNIQYF
TRBJ2-5 | TRBV9 | 13 | TRBD1 | - | TGTGCCAGCAGCGCGGGACAGTTGGCGACCCAGTACTTC | CASSAGQLATQYF
TRBJ2-5 | TRBV27 | 15 | - | once | TGTGCCAGCAGTTTAGGAGGGAACTGGGGGGAGACCCAGTACTTC | CASSLGGNWGETQYF
TRBJ1-1 | TRBV27 | 14 | TRBD1 | once | TGTGCCAGCAGTTTCGACAGGGGGAACACTGAAGCTTTCTTT | CASSFDRGNTEAFF
TRBJ2-3 | TRBV10-3 | 13 | - | - | TGTGCCATCATGGAGACTGGCACAGATACGCAGTATTTT | CAIMETGTDTQYF
TRBJ2-2 | TRBV19 | 17 | TRBD2 | - | TGTGCCAGTAGCGAAATCGGACTAGCGGGAGTGACCGGGGAGCTGTTTTTT | CASSEIGLAGVTGELFF
TRBJ1-4 | TRBV28 | 14 | TRBD1 | - | TGTGCCAGCAGTCCACAGGGGACTAATGAAAAACTGTTTTTT | CASSPQGTNEKLFF